This T cell receptor beta chain came from a study of cytomegalovirus exposure and HLA in healthy donors (dated by TCRdb to the late 2010s). Regarding the research as a whole: According to an earlier analysis of 450 to 650 of the donors, about 190 million T cells yielded 90 million to 140 million unique TCR beta sequences and less than 300 Gb of sequence data. An early release covering about 600 HLA-typed donors comprised approximately 290 gigabases of sequencing data and about 90 million unique TCR sequences. Of the approximately 370 genotyped donors, over 80% were placed in the genetic ancestry cluster associated with self-reported Caucasian donors. The study aimed to test whether signatures of past pathogen exposure could be identified by cataloging public T cell receptors. The T cell repertoires of about 700 subjects were profiled by immunosequencing and related to cytomegalovirus serostatus. Along with the approximately 700-subject first cohort, a separate validation cohort of over a hundred different subjects was used. To predict cytomegalovirus infection status, the study combined high-throughput TCR immunosequencing, statistical association of individual TCRs with disease status, and machine learning. A later analysis re-examined previously published TCR beta repertoires from 500 to 700 donors and added high-resolution HLA genotyping to investigate patterns of TCR occurrence. Rather than using new phenotypic data, the later analysis identified candidate immune exposures from TCR beta sequences and from how often those sequences occurred across donors. An earlier analysis of 500 to 750 of the donors applied high-throughput TCR beta sequencing to assess whether each TCR beta V gene segment acted as functional or pseudogenic. Donor age, sex, ethnicity and CMV serostatus were collected together with the repertoire data. Genome-wide SNP genotypes for about 65% of the roughly 700 donors were used in a later genetic analysis, which treated that subset as a discovery cohort. All discovery cohort repertoires had been generated using a single sequencing platform. Both class I and class II loci were covered by HLA typing, at four-digit resolution. Typing coverage differed by locus: A, B, C, DRB1 and DQB1 were typed in roughly 620-640 donors, DQA1 in 522, DPA1 in some 610, and DPB1 in around 440. Roughly 5 DR-DQ haplotypes were handled as single units for association and clustering because linkage in the cohort was strong. Across 300 to 400 genotyped donors of the cohort, an average of roughly 250,000 unique TCR beta nucleotide sequences per donor were sequenced, and 15% to 20% of those sequences were non-productive.

The cohort consisted of more than 650 healthy bone marrow donors. Cohort members were all nominally healthy when sampled, although unrecorded immune exposures were likely present. The donor tested CMV seronegative, placing the donor among the roughly 340 seronegative members of the cohort. Every donor gave a peripheral blood sample, and the peripheral blood mononuclear cells from that sample were used for TCR beta sequencing. Genomic DNA was extracted from the blood cell samples with the Qiagen DNeasy Blood Extraction Kit. Library generation was performed with the immunoSEQ multiplex PCR assay. For the multiplex PCR, a mixture combining 60 forward primers for TCR Vbeta segments and 13 reverse primers for TCR Jbeta segments was used. The CDR3 region of rearranged TCR beta genes was amplified from genomic DNA by a multiplex PCR assay. Amplified TCR beta libraries were sequenced as 87-base-pair reads on the Illumina HiSeq System. The original methods were these. A later analysis counted approximately 76 million unique TCR beta chains across the 666 repertoires, and some 12 million of these chains were shared by at least two donors. A nearest-neighbor algorithm error-corrected the raw reads and collapsed the reads into unique sequences, merging closely related sequences to remove PCR and sequencing errors. To assign V, D and J gene segments, CDR3 sequences were aligned to IMGT reference sequences. Each retained sequence needed at least a six-nucleotide match to both a V gene segment and a J gene segment. Rearrangements were called productive when the CDR3 lacked stop codons and stayed in frame with V and J; all others were non-productive. Following IMGT convention, CDR3 was defined as the stretch from the second conserved V-encoded cysteine to the conserved J-encoded phenylalanine. Sequences without an unambiguous match to a single V gene segment were excluded from the earlier analysis of about 630 of the donors. In an earlier analysis of 587 of the donors, V segments were called functional above 56.7% productive rearrangements and were called segregating when the between-donor standard deviation exceeded 5%. To diagnose cytomegalovirus status from the catalog of TCR beta chain sequences, a statistical classification framework was built. In a later analysis, V and J genes were assigned by comparing TCR nucleotide sequences against IMGT/GENE-DB human TR gene sequences. The TCRdist pipeline was used in a later analysis to assign CDR3 sequences and most-parsimonious VDJ recombination scenarios. In a later analysis, each TCR beta chain was defined by its CDR3 amino acid sequence together with its V-gene family, and reads without a unique V-gene family were excluded. As a way to deal with suspected cross-contamination and a sequencing artifact, a later analysis dropped 500 to 700 nucleotide sequences that were highly shared and had low generation probability. In a later analysis, a clonal expansion index for each public chain was calculated from normalized within-repertoire ranks of inferred template counts. In a later analysis, generation probabilities were computed using a VDJ recombination model fitted to out-of-frame rearrangements, and the results were checked against IGoR. A later analysis scored TCR-TCR, TCR-HLA and TCR-CMV co-occurrence with hypergeometric tests, applying a repertoire-size bias correction to TCR pairs. False discovery rates were estimated in a later analysis by permuting HLA or CMV assignments 20 times. In a later analysis, co-occurring TCRs were grouped using DBSCAN, with TCRdist sequence similarity added in when clustering inside HLA-allele-positive subsets. Repertoires with fewer than 30,000 or more than 120,000 public chains were left out of co-occurrence clustering, as were roughly five repertoires with anomalous nucleotide sharing. TCRdb provides this immuneACCESS table in a form limited to in-frame rearrangements. Some clones are lacking; in checked studies, under half of them reflect an unresolved V gene, and why the rest are absent is not known. D and trimming come from the DNA, and the V and J calls and clone size come from that table. The sample contains about 140,000 clones, approximately 80% of them found a single time. 2% to 2.5% of the sample is held by the ten biggest clonotypes.

What the work shows at the level of the full study, not this receptor alone: A further reported finding was that TCR beta sequences accurately predicted the HLA-A and HLA-B alleles for most subjects in the first cohort. Roughly uniform sequencing depth across donors was assumed in presence/absence analyses, although this assumption may not hold. A cluster of highly shared sequence variants was judged likely to be a technical artifact of the sequencing pipeline. For the cohort, immune exposure information was limited to CMV serostatus. Because HLA typing was missing for some donors at each locus, association tests included only the typed subset. Strong co-occurrence of HLA alleles, especially DR and DQ, made assigning TCR associations to individual alleles difficult. According to a later genetic analysis, donors in an Asian-associated ancestry cluster had fewer N-insertions in productive TCRs than the roughly 670-donor mean. This cohort had only TCR beta chains sequenced, and the lack of alpha or paired-chain data limited which features could be detected. Specific HLA alleles were associated with 15,000 to 20,000 TCR beta sequences at a false discovery rate of 0.05 in a later analysis. The earlier analysis of fewer than 750 of the donors excluded 15 to 20 rarely observed V segments, including chromosome 9 orphons, because counts were too low. In an earlier analysis of approximately 590 of the donors, most TCR beta V segments appeared in productive rearrangements about 87% or about 30% of the time, broadly matching IMGT annotations. The classifier was reported to diagnose cytomegalovirus status with high specificity and sensitivity in both the original and validation cohorts. In a later analysis, most CMV-associated TCR beta chains were found to appear HLA-restricted, with HLA associations seemingly driven largely by CMV exposure. Correlated functional status among segregating V segments might be attributable to linkage disequilibrium, but an unknown experimental factor could not be ruled out. While some public TCRs were present in many individuals, most TCR sequences turned up only very rarely across donors. Because the 87-base-pair reads could not distinguish some IMGT-functional V segments, including TRBV6-2 and TRBV6-3, those segments were excluded. The study listed 150 to 200 TCR beta chains as associated with cytomegalovirus. According to a later analysis, TCR association rates differed among HLA loci, with DRB1 alleles showing the most associated TCRs and HLA-C alleles showing the fewest. According to a later analysis, parvovirus B19, influenza, CMV and Epstein-Barr virus appeared linked to several top co-occurrence clusters. The authors suggested that the approach could potentially be extended to other disease states and immunological phenotypes. In a later analysis, HLA-associated TCR beta chains showed more clonal expansion and lower generation probabilities than non-associated chains that were equally common. In vitro tests confirmed that a few of the cytomegalovirus-associated TCR beta chains recognize cytomegalovirus antigens. An association between a missense DCLRE1C variant and V-gene and J-gene trimming of TCR beta chains was found in a later genetic analysis and replicated in an independent cohort.

Regarding this clone: Its antigen is unknown. The sample holds no much larger clone one base away, and base qualities are not on file.

Trimming costs V 0 bases and J 5 bases, and their ends lie 11 bases apart. There are 15 amino acids in the CDR3, from cysteine to phenylalanine inclusive. Only CDR3 DNA remains: 45 bases, in frame from the first base. CDR1 and CDR2 were assigned from the germline V gene as SGHRS and YFSETQ. The chain employs TRBV5-1 and TRBJ1-4; 6 matching bases give a weak D call of TRBD1. The source material was PBMCs. The TCR originated in a man in his forties or fifties in good health and CMV-seronegative. CDR3 loop: CASSLDGTSNEKLFF. Read as DNA, the sequence is TGCGCCAGCAGCTTGGACGGGACATCGAATGAAAAACTGTTTTTT.